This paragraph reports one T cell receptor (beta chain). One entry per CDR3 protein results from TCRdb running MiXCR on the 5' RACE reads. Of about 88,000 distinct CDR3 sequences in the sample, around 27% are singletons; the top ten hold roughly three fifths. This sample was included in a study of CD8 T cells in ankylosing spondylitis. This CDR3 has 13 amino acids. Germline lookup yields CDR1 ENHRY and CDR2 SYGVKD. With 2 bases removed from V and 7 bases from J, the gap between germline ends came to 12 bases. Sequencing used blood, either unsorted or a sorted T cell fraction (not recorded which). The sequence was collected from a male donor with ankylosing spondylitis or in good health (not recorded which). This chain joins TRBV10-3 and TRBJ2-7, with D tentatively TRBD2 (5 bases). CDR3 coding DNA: TGTGCCATCAGTGAGGCAGCTCCGGGGGAGCAGTACGTC. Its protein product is CAISEAAPGEQYV.